One and the same sample provided the 25 T cell receptor beta chains below, sequenced in a study of metastatic and nonmetastatic thyroid tumors. TCRdb called clones again from the PCR reads with MiXCR. This sample yields 4,000 to 5,000 clones, of which over 25% are seen a single time; 17% belongs to the top ten. No treatment of any kind had been given to any patient before thyroid surgery. Material: adjacent normal tissue. These receptor sequences come from a female donor with papillary thyroid cancer or a benign thyroid nodule (not recorded which). Some clones in this sample may be carry-over from other donors' samples.

This clone was seen a few times. V gene TRBV28 combines with J gene TRBJ2-3, with D tentatively TRBD1 (5 bases). CDR3 length: 12 residues. Germline CDR1 and CDR2: MDHEN and SYDVKM. The V end was cut by 5 bases, the J end by 5 bases, with 8 bases between. Here the CDR3 reads CASSLRGDTQYF. The CDR3 DNA is TGTGCCAGCAGTCTAAGGGGAGATACGCAGTATTTT.

A note on this clone: An end of the junction does not agree with germline; a read error may underlie this. This chain connects TRBV12-3 or TRBV12-4 to TRBJ2-2; D possibly matches TRBD1 or TRBD2 (5 bases each). This CDR3 comprises 15 residues. The CDR3, as DNA: TGTGCCGGCAGTCCCAAGGGACGGAACACCGGGGAGCTGTTTTTT. Translating gives CAGSPKGRNTGELFF.

This clone was picked up a small number of times. This chain uses TRBV29-1 with TRBJ1-1; no definite D call. Trimming removed 8 bases from V and 2 bases from J, with 12 bases in between. The CDR3 has 12 residues. Germline-derived CDR1 and CDR2 are SQVTM and ANQGSEA. The CDR3 region is CSLSPCNTEAFF. CDR3 coding DNA: TGCAGCTTAAGCCCGTGCAACACTGAAGCTTTCTTT.

The chain combines TRBV6-1 with TRBJ1-5, with D hard to call. Between the trimmed V and J ends, which lost 5 bases and 0 bases, there was a span of 8 bases. The CDR3 length is 14 residues. Germline CDR1 is MNHNS and CDR2 is SASEGT. The CDR3 bases are TGTGCCAGCAGTTTCAGCTTTAGCAATCAGCCCCAGCATTTT. Encoded protein: CASSFSFSNQPQHF.

The rearrangement joins TRBV20-1 to TRBJ1-2, with 7 bases lining up with TRBD1. The CDR3 has 13 amino acids. Looked up from germline, CDR1 is DFQATT and CDR2 is SNEGSKA (reference sequence). V was pared by 3 bases and J by 4 bases, with 5 bases of the junction left unmatched. The CDR3 reads CSASVGQSYGYTF. The CDR3 DNA follows: TGCAGTGCTAGTGTGGGACAGTCCTATGGCTACACCTTC.

In the case of this clone: One end of the junction fails to match germline, which may point to a read error. The chain employs TRBV11-2 and TRBJ1-2, with 7 bases fitting TRBD1. The length of the CDR3 is 13 residues. Germline CDR1 reads SGHAT; CDR2 reads FQNNGV. The CDR3 bases are TGTGCCAGCATCCGACAGGGCAACTATGGCCACACCTTC. Amino acids: CASIRQGNYGHTF.

There are a few counts of this clone. The chain recombines TRBV7-8 with TRBJ1-2; D gene unclear. CDR3 length: 15 residues. Germline V gives CDR1 SGHVS, CDR2 FQNEAQ. Trimming stripped 1 base from V and 0 bases from J, with 9 bases between. CDR3 DNA sequence: TGTGCCAGCAGCTTAGGCGGCGCTTCTAACTATGGCTACACCTTC. Its translation: CASSLGGASNYGYTF.

This clone was seen more than once but under ten times. The chain couples TRBV28 to TRBJ1-2, with TRBD1 matching 9 bases. This CDR3 has 14 residues. CDR1 and CDR2 (germline): MDHEN, SYDVKM. V lost 4 bases to trimming and J lost 10 bases; unmatched junction nucleotides: 10. The CDR3 DNA reads as TGTGCCAGCAGTTACAGGGGGCGATTTTGGGTCTACACCTTC. Translation gives CASSYRGRFWVYTF.

This clone was found a few times. V and J are TRBV6-1 and TRBJ2-7, with 15 bases identical to TRBD2. V lost 10 bases to trimming and J lost 6 bases; unmatched junction nucleotides: 16. Germline CDR1 and CDR2: MNHNS and SASEGT. The CDR3 has 17 amino acids. The CDR3 loop is CATASLTVGLAGGEQYF. In DNA form, the CDR3 reads TGTGCCACAGCTTCCCTTACAGTGGGACTAGCGGGAGGCGAGCAGTACTTC.

The chain is built from TRBV28 and TRBJ1-1; no firm D call. The CDR3 runs 14 residues. The V gene's germline CDR1 is MDHEN and CDR2 SYDVKM. Trimming left V 3 bases short and J 1 base short, with 9 bases between. CDR3 amino acids: CASSLGLTNTEAFF. CDR3 bases: TGTGCCAGCAGTTTGGGCCTTACGAACACTGAAGCTTTCTTT. The whole variable domain, filled in from reference TRBV28 and TRBJ1-1, reads DVKVTQSSRYLVKRTGEKVFLECVQDMDHENMFWYRQDPGLGLRLIYFSYDVKMKEKGDIPEGYSVSREKKERFSLILESASTNQTSMYLCASSLGLTNTEAFFGQGTRLTVV.

Comments on this clone: One end of the junction fails to match germline, which may point to a read error. V and J are TRBV10-3 and TRBJ1-5; possible D gene TRBD1, 6 bases. This CDR3 has 14 amino acids. Germline V gives CDR1 ENHRY, CDR2 SYGVKD. The CDR3 is CANSTGQYNQPQLF. DNA for the CDR3: TGTGCCAACAGCACCGGACAGTACAATCAGCCCCAGCTTTTT.

This clone was seen ten or more times. A read error is possible here, since a much larger clone lies one base away. The chain combines TRBV7-9 with TRBJ2-7, with D perhaps being TRBD1 or TRBD2 (5 bases each). The CDR3 consists of 14 residues. Germline CDR1 is SEHNR and CDR2 is FQNEAQ (reference sequence). CDR3 amino acids: CASSLAGTFHEQCF. The CDR3 DNA follows: TGTGCCAGCAGCTTAGCGGGGACGTTCCACGAGCAGTGCTTC. The full variable domain, its missing parts supplied by reference TRBV7-9 and TRBJ2-7, is DTGVSQNPRHKITKRGQNVTFRCDPISEHNRLYWYRQTLGQGPEFLTYFQNEAQLEKSRLLSDRFSAERPKGSFSTLEIQRTEQGDSAMYLCASSLAGTFHEQCFGPGTRLTVT.

The CDR3 reads CSARGGSGGIYEQYV. CDR3 coding DNA: TGCAGTGCTAGAGGCGGGAGTGGGGGGATATACGAGCAGTACGTC. This sequence joins TRBV20-1 and TRBJ2-7; 7 nucleotides line up with TRBD2. From germline, CDR1 is DFQATT and CDR2 SNEGSKA (reference sequence). The J segment lost 4 bases and the V segment lost 1 base, leaving 10 bases of the junction unmatched. This CDR3 spans 15 amino acids.

The V gene is TRBV5-4, the J gene TRBJ2-3, with 10 bases identical to TRBD2. Trimming at V came to 6 bases and at J to 4 bases, leaving 5 bases not matched to a gene. Germline CDR1 SGHNT, CDR2 YYREEE (reference sequence). The CDR3 totals 14 residues. The CDR3 reads CASNTGTSADTQYF. The CDR3 nucleotides read TGTGCCAGCAACACCGGGACTAGCGCAGATACGCAGTATTTT.

In its sample, this clone ranks as medium-sized. The chain carries TRBV20-1 and TRBJ1-5; no clear D gene. CDR1 and CDR2 (germline): DFQATT, SNEGSKA (reference sequence). The CDR3 has 12 residues. Trimming removed 0 bases at V and 4 bases at J, with 4 bases between. The CDR3 protein is CSARDGNQPQHF. CDR3 in DNA: TGCAGTGCTAGAGATGGAAATCAGCCCCAGCATTTT.

This clone was seen a few times. The V and J genes are TRBV6-2 or TRBV6-3 and TRBJ1-2, with 7 bases aligning to TRBD1. The CDR3 extends over 15 amino acids. Germline CDR1 is MNHEY and CDR2 is SVGEGT. The V gene end was trimmed by 1 base and the J gene end by 6 bases; junction bases not matched to a gene: 8. In nucleotides, the CDR3 is TGTGCCAGCAGTTACTTCGACGGGACAGTCGATGGCTACACCTTC. Amino acids: CASSYFDGTVDGYTF.

The chain carries TRBV24-1 and TRBJ2-1; D is possibly TRBD1 or TRBD2 (5 bases each). Trimming stripped 7 bases from V and 9 bases from J, with 12 bases between. Germline-derived CDR1 and CDR2 are KGHDR and SFDVKD. This CDR3 has 12 residues. The CDR3 sequence: CATRGPGTEQFF. The CDR3, as DNA: TGTGCCACCAGGGGCCCAGGGACTGAGCAGTTCTTC.

For this clone: At one end the junction does not follow the germline gene, possibly because of a read error. The genes are TRBV29-1 and TRBJ2-7; 13 bases align to TRBD2. Germline V gene data show CDR1 as SQVTM and CDR2 as ANQGSEA. The CDR3 consists of 18 residues. The CDR3 protein is CLFNRCCGTSGISYEQYF. The DNA for the CDR3 is TGTCTCTTTAATAGGTGCTGCGGGACTAGCGGGATCTCCTACGAGCAGTACTTC.

The V gene is TRBV28, the J gene TRBJ1-6; D uncertain. V was trimmed by 7 bases and J by 7 bases, leaving 11 bases between them. CDR1 and CDR2 from the germline V gene are MDHEN and SYDVKM. This CDR3 spans 13 amino acids. The DNA for the CDR3 is TGTGCCAGCAAGGCAGCTGTGAATTCACCCCTCCACTTT. This sequence encodes CASKAAVNSPLHF.

This clone was found a few times. The genes are TRBV2 and TRBJ2-2, with TRBD2 identical over 7 bases. CDR1 SNHLY and CDR2 FYNNEI come from the germline V gene. With 6 bases clipped from V and 6 bases from J, the junction kept 1 base outside the gene matches. The CDR3 has 12 residues. In nucleotides, the CDR3 is TGTGCCAGCAGGGGGAGGGCCGGGGAGCTGTTTTTT. It codes for CASRGRAGELFF.

V is TRBV20-1 and J is TRBJ1-1; TRBD1 aligns across 7 bases. The V and J ends lost 6 bases and 1 base, in that order; junction bases with no gene match: 5. The germline V gene has CDR1 DFQATT and CDR2 SNEGSKA (reference sequence). The CDR3 spans 13 residues. The CDR3 spells CSALGQRNTEAFF. The CDR3 DNA sequence: TGCAGTGCCCTGGGACAGCGGAACACTGAAGCTTTCTTT.

The chain is built from TRBV10-3 and TRBJ2-1; TRBD1 matches 10 bases. This CDR3 is built from 15 residues. Germline loops: CDR1 ENHRY, CDR2 SYGVKD. Germline trimming cut 3 bases from V and 9 bases from J; bases unmatched to any gene: 8. This CDR3 reads CAISDRQGAESEQFF. The CDR3 region has the DNA TGTGCCATCAGTGACCGACAGGGGGCTGAGTCTGAGCAGTTCTTC.

The sample holds a few counts of this clone. The rearrangement links TRBV7-3 to TRBJ1-3; D is unclear. The CDR3 is 15 residues long. V lost 2 bases, J lost 4 bases, and 12 bases lay in between. Looked up from germline, CDR1 is SGHTA and CDR2 is FQGTGA. For the CDR3, the DNA is TGTGCCAGCAGCTTATCAGGAGGGTTCGGAAACACCATATATTTT. It codes for CASSLSGGFGNTIYF.

This clone occurred a few times. The chain recombines TRBV6-5 with TRBJ1-5, with 8 positions matching TRBD1. J gave up 6 bases and V 2 bases, and 3 bases lay outside the gene matches. This CDR3 is 14 amino acids long. The germline gives CDR1 MNHEY, CDR2 SVGAGI. In DNA form, the CDR3 reads TGTGCCAGCAGTTACGGACAGGGTTTTCAGCCCCAGCATTTT. Protein product: CASSYGQGFQPQHF.

This clone occurred a few times. This rearrangement joins TRBV6-4 to TRBJ1-1; D possibly corresponds to TRBD1 (6 bases). The CDR3 is made up of 13 amino acids. The V gene lost 7 bases and the J gene lost 4 bases, with 13 bases spanning the gap. The V gene's germline CDR1 is MRHNA and CDR2 SNTAGT. CDR3 loop: CASTGRGSTEAFF. The CDR3 nucleotides are TGTGCCAGCACTGGAAGGGGGAGCACTGAAGCTTTCTTT.